This T cell receptor beta chain was identified in a study of blood T cell repertoires in COVID-19 (dated by TCRdb to 2020 to 2021). Some background on the complete study: Samples from collaborators originated in the United States, Italy and Spain and spanned both the acute and convalescent phases of COVID-19. The material from the prospective study consisted of cDNA or gDNA derived from T cells, B-cell-depleted T cells, or PBMCs. Deeply sampled blood TCRbeta repertoires from subjects exposed to, actively infected with, or recovered from COVID-19 were included in the dataset. The repertoires were released in a freely available public database meant as a resource for research on the immune response to SARS-CoV-2. Samples came from the ongoing ImmuneRACE study (first 160 participants) plus 1,254 subjects from 6 global collaborators. A de-identified subject ID, COVID-19 status, age in years and sex were almost always included in the sample metadata. Where available, HLA class I and class II types were obtained from metadata supplied by the sample provider rather than from assay-based typing.

TCRbeta CDR3 regions were amplified from genomic DNA by means of the immunoSEQ Assay, a bias-controlled multiplex PCR. On the study's bioinformatics: Nucleated cell counts per sample were estimated from amplification of reference gene primers within the assay. To quantify the absolute abundance of each unique TCRbeta CDR3 rearrangement, sequence reads were collapsed and filtered. Productive Simpson clonality was computed per sample as the square root of Simpson's diversity index over productive rearrangements. TCRdb provides this immuneACCESS table in a form limited to in-frame rearrangements. Some clones are lacking; in checked studies, under half of them reflect an unresolved V gene, and why the rest are absent is not known. V, J and clone size derive from that table, while D and trimming were established from the DNA sequence. The sample table lists some 140,000 clones, about 81% of them with a count of one. The top ten constitute 2.4% of the sample.

The CDR3 holds 13 amino acids from the cysteine to the phenylalanine. Only the CDR3 portion is preserved as DNA: 39 bases, with reading frame beginning at the first base. Sequences GTSNPN (CDR1) and SVGIG (CDR2) are obtained from the germline V gene (reference sequence). V loses 3 bases of germline sequence and J loses 1 base, and the interval between the two ends is 10 bases. This clone was counted only a few times. Its binding antigen is unknown. Base qualities are missing; no much larger clone stands one base away. The investigation overall reported the following: How much clinical and demographic metadata was included differed by source and by participant, and the metadata was provided uncurated.

Enrolling through a virtual design, the prospective study's participants ranged in age from roughly 18 to 90 years and lived across approximately 25 United States geographic areas. To assign participants to cohorts, the prospective study relied on clinical history that participants themselves reported in a screening survey and a study questionnaire. Each participant in the prospective study had whole blood, serum and a nasopharyngeal or oropharyngeal swab collected by mobile phlebotomists. Additional blood draws and questionnaires over a 2-month period could optionally be provided by prospective study participants. Prospective study blood samples were shipped either frozen or at room temperature before DNA extraction.

Recombination joined TRBV30 with TRBJ2-7; TRBD1 might be the D gene, on 5 matching bases. This sequence was found in a man in his forties with acute COVID-19. The specimen was PBMCs or T cells enriched from blood (not recorded which). This receptor has the CDR3 CAWSLRASYEQYF. In nucleotides, the sequence is TGTGCCTGGAGCCTCAGGGCTTCCTACGAGCAGTACTTC.